This T cell receptor (beta chain) was profiled in a study of blood T cells in healthy people across ages. With a J-beta primer mix and a sample-barcoded 5' primer, a second PCR ran 7 to 11 cycles. TCRdb itself ran the 5' RACE reads through MiXCR, one entry per CDR3 protein. The sample shows about 400,000 distinct CDR3 sequences, 45% to 65% of them seen only once. Germline lookup yields CDR1 SQVTM and CDR2 ANQGSEA. With 6 bases clipped from V and 13 bases from J, the junction kept 5 bases outside the gene matches. The CDR3 runs 9 residues. RNA extraction gave at least 5.5 micrograms of total RNA per sample. This clonotype was seen a few times.

The receptor's source is a man aged 60 to 75 in good health. The sequenced material came from blood. The gene calls are TRBV29-1 and TRBJ1-2, with TRBD1 matching over 7 bases. The CDR3 reads CSVSDRATF. Here the CDR3 DNA reads TGCAGCGTCAGCGACAGGGCCACCTTC.